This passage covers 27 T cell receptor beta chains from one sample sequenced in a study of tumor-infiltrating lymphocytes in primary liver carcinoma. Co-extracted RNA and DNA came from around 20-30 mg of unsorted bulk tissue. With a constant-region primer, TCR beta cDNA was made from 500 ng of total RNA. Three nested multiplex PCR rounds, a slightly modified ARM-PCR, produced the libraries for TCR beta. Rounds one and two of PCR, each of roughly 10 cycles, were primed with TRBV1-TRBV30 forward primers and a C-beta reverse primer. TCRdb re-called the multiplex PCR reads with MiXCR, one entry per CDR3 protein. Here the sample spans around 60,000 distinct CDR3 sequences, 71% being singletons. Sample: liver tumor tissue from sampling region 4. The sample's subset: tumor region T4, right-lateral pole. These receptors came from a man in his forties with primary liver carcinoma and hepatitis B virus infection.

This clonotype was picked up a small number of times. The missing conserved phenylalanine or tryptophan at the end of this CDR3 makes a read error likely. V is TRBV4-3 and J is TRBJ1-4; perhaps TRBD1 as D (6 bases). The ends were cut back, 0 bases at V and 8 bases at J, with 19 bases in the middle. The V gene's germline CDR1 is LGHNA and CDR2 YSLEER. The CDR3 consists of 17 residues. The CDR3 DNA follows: TGCGCCAGCAGCCAAGACCTCGCGGGGGGCGGGTTCGAAAAACTGTTTTTG. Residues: CASSQDLAGGGFEKLFL.

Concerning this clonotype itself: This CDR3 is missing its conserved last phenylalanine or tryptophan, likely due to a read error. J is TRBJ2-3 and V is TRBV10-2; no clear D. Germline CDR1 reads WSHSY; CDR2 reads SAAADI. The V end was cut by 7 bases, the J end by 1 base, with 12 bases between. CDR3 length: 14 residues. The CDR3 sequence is CASKGSLGTDTQYL. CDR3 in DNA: TGCGCCAGCAAGGGCTCACTGGGCACAGATACGCAGTATTTA.

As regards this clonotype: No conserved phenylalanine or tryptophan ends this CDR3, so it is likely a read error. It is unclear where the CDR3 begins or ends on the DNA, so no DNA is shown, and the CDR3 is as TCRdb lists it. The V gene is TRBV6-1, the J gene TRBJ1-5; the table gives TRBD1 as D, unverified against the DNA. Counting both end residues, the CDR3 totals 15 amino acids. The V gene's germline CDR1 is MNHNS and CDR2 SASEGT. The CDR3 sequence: CASSNVDRGGQPEHI.

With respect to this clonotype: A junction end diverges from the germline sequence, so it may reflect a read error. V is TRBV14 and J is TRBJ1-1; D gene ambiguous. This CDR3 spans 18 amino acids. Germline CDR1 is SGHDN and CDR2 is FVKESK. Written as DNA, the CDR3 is TGTGCCAGCAGGCAAGATCAACCAGCTACTACTCTGGTGGCTGAAGCTTTCTTT. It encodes CASRQDQPATTLVAEAFF. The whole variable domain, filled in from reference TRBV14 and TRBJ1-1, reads EAGVTQFPSHSVIEKGQTVTLRCDPISGHDNLYWYRRVMGKEIKFLLHFVKESKQDESGMPNNRFLAERTGGTYSTLKVQPAELEDSGVYFCASRQDQPATTLVAEAFFGQGTRLTVV.

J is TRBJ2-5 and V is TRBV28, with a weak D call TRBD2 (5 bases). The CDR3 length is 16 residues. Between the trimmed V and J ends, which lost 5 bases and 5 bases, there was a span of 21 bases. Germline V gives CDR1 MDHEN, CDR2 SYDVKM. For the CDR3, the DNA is TGTGCCAGCAGTGACGCGGAACTGGCGGGCAGGGAGACCCAGTACTTC. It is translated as CASSDAELAGRETQYF.

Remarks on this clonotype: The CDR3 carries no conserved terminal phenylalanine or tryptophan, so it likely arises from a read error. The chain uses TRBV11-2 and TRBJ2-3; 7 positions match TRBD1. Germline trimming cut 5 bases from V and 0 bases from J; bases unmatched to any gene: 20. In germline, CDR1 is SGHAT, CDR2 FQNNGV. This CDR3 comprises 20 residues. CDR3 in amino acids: CASSLGPGQANTISTDTQYY. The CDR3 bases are TGTGCCAGCAGCCTAGGGCCAGGACAGGCAAACACTATTAGCACAGATACGCAGTATTAT.

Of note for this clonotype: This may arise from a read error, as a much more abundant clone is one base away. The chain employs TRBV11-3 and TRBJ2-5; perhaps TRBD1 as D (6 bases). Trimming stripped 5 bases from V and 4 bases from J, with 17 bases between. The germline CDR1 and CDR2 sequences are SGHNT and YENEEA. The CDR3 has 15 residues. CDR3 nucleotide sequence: TGTGCCAGCAGCCTCTGGGCAGGGGAAAGAGAGACCCAGTACTTC. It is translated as CASSLWAGERETQYF.

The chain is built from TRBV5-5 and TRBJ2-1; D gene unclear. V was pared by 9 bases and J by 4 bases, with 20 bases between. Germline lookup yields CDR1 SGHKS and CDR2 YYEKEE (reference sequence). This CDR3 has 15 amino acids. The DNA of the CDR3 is TGTGCCAACAGTCTTGACTTTCCCCAGTACAATGAGCAGTTCTTC. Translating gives CANSLDFPQYNEQFF. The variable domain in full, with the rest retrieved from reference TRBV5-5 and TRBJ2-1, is DAGVTQSPTHLIKTRGQQVTLRCSPISGHKSVSWYQQVLGQGPQFIFQYYEKEERGRGNFPDRFSARQFPNYSSELNVNALLLGDSALYLCANSLDFPQYNEQFFGPGTRLTVL.

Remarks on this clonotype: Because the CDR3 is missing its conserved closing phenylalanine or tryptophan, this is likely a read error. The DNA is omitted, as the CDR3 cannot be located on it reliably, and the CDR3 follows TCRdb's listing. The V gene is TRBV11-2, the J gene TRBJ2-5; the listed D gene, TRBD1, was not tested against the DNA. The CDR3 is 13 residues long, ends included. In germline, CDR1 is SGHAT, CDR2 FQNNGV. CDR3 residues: CASGGGDQETQYL.

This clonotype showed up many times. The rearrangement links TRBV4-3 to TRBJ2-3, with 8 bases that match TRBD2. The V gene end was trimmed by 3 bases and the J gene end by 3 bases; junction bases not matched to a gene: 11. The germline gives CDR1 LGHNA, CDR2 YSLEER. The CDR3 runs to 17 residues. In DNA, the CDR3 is TGCGCCAGCAGCCAGGATACCGACGCGGGAGGAACAGATACGCAGTATTTT. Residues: CASSQDTDAGGTDTQYF.

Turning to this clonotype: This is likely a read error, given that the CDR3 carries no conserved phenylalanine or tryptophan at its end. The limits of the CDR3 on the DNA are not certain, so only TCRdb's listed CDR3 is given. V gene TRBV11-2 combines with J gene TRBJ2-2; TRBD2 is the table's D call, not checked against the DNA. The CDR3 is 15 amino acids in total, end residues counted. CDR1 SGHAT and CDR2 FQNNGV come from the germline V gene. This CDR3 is CGSSFAGSNTGELLS.

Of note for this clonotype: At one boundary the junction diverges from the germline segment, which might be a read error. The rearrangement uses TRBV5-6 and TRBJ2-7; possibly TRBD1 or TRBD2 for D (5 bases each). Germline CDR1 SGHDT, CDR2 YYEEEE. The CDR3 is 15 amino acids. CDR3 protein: CASSFMAIGTYEHYF. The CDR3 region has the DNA TGTGCCAGCAGCTTCATGGCTATCGGGACGTACGAGCACTACTTC.

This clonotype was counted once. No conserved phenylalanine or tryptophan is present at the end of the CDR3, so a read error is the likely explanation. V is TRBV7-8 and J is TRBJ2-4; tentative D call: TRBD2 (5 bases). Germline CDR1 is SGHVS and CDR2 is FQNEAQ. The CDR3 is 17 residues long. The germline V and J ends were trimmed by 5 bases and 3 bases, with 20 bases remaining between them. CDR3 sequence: CASSPLTSGLVKNIQYS. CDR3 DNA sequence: TGTGCCAGCAGCCCCCTTACCAGCGGATTAGTCAAAAACATTCAGTACTCC.

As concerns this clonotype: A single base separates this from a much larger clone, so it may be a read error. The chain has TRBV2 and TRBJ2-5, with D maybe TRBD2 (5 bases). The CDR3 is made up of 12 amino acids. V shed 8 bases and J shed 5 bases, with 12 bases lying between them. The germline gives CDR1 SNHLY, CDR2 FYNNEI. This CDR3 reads CASCVLGETQYF. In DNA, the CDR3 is TGTGCCAGCTGTGTACTAGGGGAGACCCAGTACTTC.

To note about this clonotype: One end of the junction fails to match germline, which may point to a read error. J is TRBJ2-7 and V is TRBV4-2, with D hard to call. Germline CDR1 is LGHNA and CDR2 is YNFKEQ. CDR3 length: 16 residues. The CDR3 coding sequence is TGTGCCAACAGCCAAGATTCGGTGGGTATTCCCTACGAGCATTACTTC. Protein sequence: CANSQDSVGIPYEHYF.

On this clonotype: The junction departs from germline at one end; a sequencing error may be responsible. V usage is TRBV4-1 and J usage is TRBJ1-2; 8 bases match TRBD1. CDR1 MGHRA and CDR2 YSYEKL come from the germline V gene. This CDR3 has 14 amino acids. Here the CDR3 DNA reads TGCGCCAAAAGCCAAGGGGACAGGAACTATGGTTACACCTTC. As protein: CAKSQGDRNYGYTF.

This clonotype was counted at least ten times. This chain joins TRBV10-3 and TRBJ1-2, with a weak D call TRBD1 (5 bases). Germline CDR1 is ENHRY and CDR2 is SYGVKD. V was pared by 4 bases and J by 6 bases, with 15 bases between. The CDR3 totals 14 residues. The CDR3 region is CAISVERGGDGYTF. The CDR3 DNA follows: TGTGCCATCAGTGTCGAGAGGGGAGGGGATGGCTACACCTTC.

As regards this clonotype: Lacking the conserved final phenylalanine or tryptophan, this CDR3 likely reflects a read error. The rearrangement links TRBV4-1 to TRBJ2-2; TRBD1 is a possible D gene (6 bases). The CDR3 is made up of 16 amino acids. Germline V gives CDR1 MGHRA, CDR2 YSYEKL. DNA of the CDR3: TGCGCCAGCAGTCAAGCTGATGGGGGCCGGACAGGGGAGCTGTTTATT. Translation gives CASSQADGGRTGELFI.

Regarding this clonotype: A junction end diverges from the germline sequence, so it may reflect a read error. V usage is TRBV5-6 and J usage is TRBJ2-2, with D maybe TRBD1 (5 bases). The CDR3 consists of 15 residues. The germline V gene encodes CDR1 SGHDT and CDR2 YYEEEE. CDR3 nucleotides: TGTACCAGCAGTCCAGGGATAGGGGTCACCGGGGAGCTGTTTTTT. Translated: CTSSPGIGVTGELFF.

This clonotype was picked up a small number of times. This chain's CDR3 is CASSQLTTVGELFF. In nucleotides, the CDR3 is TGCGCCAGCAGCCAACTAACTACGGTCGGGGAGCTGTTTTTT. The genes are TRBV4-3 and TRBJ2-2, with unresolved D. With 2 bases removed from V and 7 bases from J, the gap between germline ends came to 11 bases. Germline V gene sequence: CDR1 LGHNA, CDR2 YSLEER. This CDR3 comprises 14 residues.

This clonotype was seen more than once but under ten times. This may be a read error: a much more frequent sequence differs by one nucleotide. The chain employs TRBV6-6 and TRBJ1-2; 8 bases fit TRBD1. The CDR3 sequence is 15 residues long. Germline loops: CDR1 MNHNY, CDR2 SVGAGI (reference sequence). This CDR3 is CANSSDDGTGYGYTF. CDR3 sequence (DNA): TGTGCCAACAGTTCCGACGACGGGACAGGCTATGGCTACACCTTC.

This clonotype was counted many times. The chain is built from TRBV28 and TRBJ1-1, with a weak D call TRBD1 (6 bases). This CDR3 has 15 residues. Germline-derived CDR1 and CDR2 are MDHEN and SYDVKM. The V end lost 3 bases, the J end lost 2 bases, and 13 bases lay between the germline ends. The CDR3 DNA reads TGTGCCAGCAGTTTTTCCGGGACAACCAACACTGAAGCTTTCTTT. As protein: CASSFSGTTNTEAFF.

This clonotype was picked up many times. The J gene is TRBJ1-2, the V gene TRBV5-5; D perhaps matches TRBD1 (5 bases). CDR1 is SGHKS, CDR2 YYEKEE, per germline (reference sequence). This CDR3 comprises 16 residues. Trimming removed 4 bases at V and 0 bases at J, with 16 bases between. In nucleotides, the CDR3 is TGTGCCAGCAGCCTAATAGTGGACAAAGCTAACTATGGCTACACCTTC. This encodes CASSLIVDKANYGYTF.

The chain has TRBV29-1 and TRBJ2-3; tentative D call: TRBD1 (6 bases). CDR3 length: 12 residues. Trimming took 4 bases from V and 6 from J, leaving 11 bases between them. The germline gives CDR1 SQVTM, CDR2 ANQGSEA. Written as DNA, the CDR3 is TGCAGCGTTGGGTATGGGGGCGATACGCAGTATTTT. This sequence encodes CSVGYGGDTQYF.

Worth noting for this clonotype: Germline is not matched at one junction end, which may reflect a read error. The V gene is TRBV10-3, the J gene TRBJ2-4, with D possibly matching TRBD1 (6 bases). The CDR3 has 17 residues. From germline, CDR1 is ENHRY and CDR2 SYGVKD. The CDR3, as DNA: TGTGTCATCGGTGAGTCCTCCACAGGGATTGGCAAAAACATTCAGTACTTC. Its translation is CVIGESSTGIGKNIQYF.

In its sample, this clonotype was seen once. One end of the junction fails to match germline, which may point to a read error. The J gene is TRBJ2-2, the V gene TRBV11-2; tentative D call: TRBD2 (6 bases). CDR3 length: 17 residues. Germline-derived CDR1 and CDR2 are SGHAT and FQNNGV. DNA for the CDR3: TGCGCCAGCAGGTTAGCATTAGGAGGGGCGAGCATCGGGGAGCTGTTTTTT. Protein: CASRLALGGASIGELFF. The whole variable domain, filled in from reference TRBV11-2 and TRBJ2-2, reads EAGVAQSPRYKIIEKRQSVAFWCNPISGHATLYWYQQILGQGPKLLIQFQNNGVVDDSQLPKDRFSAERLKGVDSTLKIQPAKLEDSAVYLCASRLALGGASIGELFFGEGSRLTVL.

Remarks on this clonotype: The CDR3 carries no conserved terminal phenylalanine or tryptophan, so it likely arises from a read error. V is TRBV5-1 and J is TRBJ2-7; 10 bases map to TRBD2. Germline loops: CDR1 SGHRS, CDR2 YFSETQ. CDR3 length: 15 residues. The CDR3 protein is CARSLGLAEIYEQYY. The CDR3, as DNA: TGCGCCAGAAGCTTAGGACTAGCGGAGATCTACGAGCAGTACTAC.